This T cell receptor beta chain was observed in a study of cytomegalovirus exposure and HLA in healthy donors. On the study more broadly: HLA-typed donors were the source of about 85 million unique TCRs, which an early data release held.

Germline assignment: CDR1 MNHNY and CDR2 SVGAGI (reference sequence). V lost 4 bases to trimming and J lost 4 bases, with 19 bases between them. The CDR3 is 16 amino acids. General study results and limits: According to a later analysis, donors in an Asian-associated ancestry cluster reportedly had fewer N-insertions than the roughly 670-donor mean. In a later analysis, compared with equally common non-associated chains, HLA-associated beta chains were more expanded.

As for this clone: The antigen remains unidentified.

Primers included in the PCR were 60 Vbeta and 13 Jbeta primers. Assay: immunoSEQ multiplex PCR; the TCRdb copy retains only in-frame clones and omits some. Here the sample spans about 150,000 clones, 86% being singletons. The rearrangement joins TRBV6-6 to TRBJ1-1; TRBD1 might be the D (5 bases). Sequenced material: PBMCs. The source of this sequence is a woman under 30 in good health and CMV-seronegative. CDR3 DNA: TGTGCCAGCAGTTTAGGGGATACTTCTTTAGGCACTGAAGCTTTCTTT. It is translated as CASSLGDTSLGTEAFF.